Given below is one T cell receptor (beta chain) in context. As yet, its antigen is unknown. Sequencing used immunoSEQ multiplex PCR; TCRdb keeps in-frame clones, though not all of them. The table records about 39,000 clones, 68% of them present only once. The data were taken from a study of cytotoxic CD8 clonotypes in ibrutinib-treated CLL. At the level of the study: By median roughly 72 months, approximately 12 had progressed and 14 stayed remitted; responses had been 2 complete and roughly 25 partial.

J was trimmed by 5 bases and V by 0 bases; bases with no gene match: 6. Germline-derived CDR1 and CDR2 are SGHTA and FQGNSA. This CDR3 contains 15 residues. Study results and caveats: While tracking circulating CD8+ T-cell counts, baseline clonality exceeded that of age-matched healthy donors.

The chain carries TRBV7-2 and TRBJ1-2, with 7 nucleotides matching TRBD1. This receptor was identified in a human donor with chronic lymphocytic leukemia. This specimen was PBMCs, taken at disease progression, from a patient treated with ibrutinib. CDR3 bases: TGTGCCAGCAGCTTAGCCGGGACAGCAAAATATGGCTACACCTTC. Its protein product is CASSLAGTAKYGYTF.